These 17 T cell receptor beta chains share one sample of origin, sequenced in a study of beta chain features in type 1 diabetes. Findings and limits, study-wide: TCRB CDR3s from Type 1 diabetes patients were moderately but significantly shorter in all four CD4+ subsets.

The entirety of the isolated RNA underwent reverse transcription, so expressed TCRB transcripts were sequenced. Assay used: immunoSEQ multiplex PCR; TCRdb lists only in-frame clones, some missing. Among 150,000 to 200,000 clones listed, approximately 62% were seen once. The antigens of these receptors remain unknown. The sequenced sample consisted of naive CD4+ T cells from blood. Source of these receptors: a man between 25 and 39 years old with type 1 diabetes.

The chain carries TRBV29-1 and TRBJ2-7, with 8 positions matching TRBD1. CDR1 and CDR2 (germline): SQVTM, ANQGSEA. The CDR3 contains 12 residues. V was clipped by 5 bases and J by 5 bases; unmatched bases: 5. Written as DNA, the CDR3 is TGCAGCGTTCAAGCAGGGGGCGACGAGCAGTACTTC. Protein: CSVQAGGDEQYF.

The genes are TRBV27 and TRBJ2-7; D may be TRBD1 (7 bases). Germline CDR1 reads MNHEY; CDR2 reads SMNVEV (reference sequence). The CDR3 extends over 16 amino acids. V shed 2 bases and J shed 2 bases, with 16 bases lying between them. The CDR3 DNA sequence: TGTGCCAGCAGTTTACGCAGGGGGGTAGGGGCCTACGAGCAGTACTTC. This encodes CASSLRRGVGAYEQYF.

The V and J genes are TRBV28 and TRBJ2-7, with D perhaps TRBD2 (5 bases). The germline V gene encodes CDR1 MDHEN and CDR2 SYDVKM. The CDR3 consists of 12 residues. The CDR3 coding sequence is TGTACATCGTTGGGGAGCTCCTACGAGCAGTACTTC. As protein: CTSLGSSYEQYF.

The chain employs TRBV27 and TRBJ2-1; possible D gene TRBD1, 5 bases. Deletions cut 6 bases from V and 7 bases from J, with 19 bases between. Germline CDR1 reads MNHEY; CDR2 reads SMNVEV (reference sequence). The CDR3 spans 15 residues. The CDR3 nucleotides read TGTGCCAGCAGCTCCAGGGATGTAAAACGGAATGAGCAGTTCTTC. Amino acid sequence: CASSSRDVKRNEQFF.

This clone was recorded a few times. The chain has TRBV29-1 and TRBJ2-7; a weak D match, TRBD1 (6 bases). Germline V gene data show CDR1 as SQVTM and CDR2 as ANQGSEA. The CDR3 is 11 residues long. V dropped 4 bases and J dropped 3 bases, with 7 bases sitting between them. CDR3 nucleotide sequence: TGCAGCGTTGTACAGGGCTACGAGCAGTACTTC. It is translated as CSVVQGYEQYF.

This clone was detected only a few times. The chain joins TRBV29-1 to TRBJ1-1; 7 bases align to TRBD1. The trim removed 7 bases at V and 1 base at J, leaving 6 bases unmatched. Germline values: CDR1 SQVTM, CDR2 ANQGSEA. There are 13 residues in the CDR3. The CDR3 region is CSGGGDRNTEAFF. In DNA form, the CDR3 reads TGCAGCGGAGGGGGCGATAGGAACACTGAAGCTTTCTTT.

This rearrangement joins TRBV7-8 to TRBJ2-5; D gene uncertain. V dropped 1 base and J dropped 2 bases, with 5 bases sitting between them. CDR1 SGHVS and CDR2 FQNEAQ come from the germline V gene. The CDR3 has 13 residues. CDR3 residues: CASSLGRQETQYF. The CDR3 coding sequence is TGTGCCAGCAGCTTAGGGCGGCAAGAGACCCAGTACTTC. Full variable domain (remainder filled in from reference TRBV7-8 and TRBJ2-5): GAGVSQSPRYKVAKRGQDVALRCDPISGHVSLFWYQQALGQGPEFLTYFQNEAQLDKSGLPSDRFFAERPEGSVSTLKIQRTQQEDSAVYLCASSLGRQETQYFGPGTRLLVL.

This clone showed up just a few times. The chain couples TRBV30 to TRBJ2-5; TRBD1 agrees at 7 bases. The V and J ends lost 4 bases and 7 bases, in that order; junction bases with no gene match: 6. CDR3 length: 12 amino acids. Germline assignment: CDR1 GTSNPN and CDR2 SVGIG (reference sequence). CDR3 in amino acids: CAWNRGVGTQYF. The DNA of the CDR3 is TGTGCCTGGAACAGGGGTGTAGGGACCCAGTACTTC.

This clone has only a few counts. The genes are TRBV5-1 and TRBJ2-3; a possible D gene is TRBD1 (5 bases). The CDR3 length is 15 residues. Per the germline V gene, CDR1 is SGHRS and CDR2 is YFSETQ. Trimming cost V 2 bases and J 2 bases, with 12 bases left between them. CDR3 amino acids: CASSFGAQNTDTQYF. In nucleotides, the CDR3 is TGCGCCAGCAGCTTTGGGGCGCAGAACACAGATACGCAGTATTTT.

This clone was detected only a few times. The chain employs TRBV29-1 and TRBJ2-1; no reliable D call. The CDR3 is made up of 11 amino acids. The ends were cut back, 7 bases at V and 8 bases at J, with 12 bases in the middle. Germline V gives CDR1 SQVTM, CDR2 ANQGSEA. This chain's CDR3 is CSETRGYEQFF. CDR3 nucleotide sequence: TGCAGCGAGACTCGTGGTTATGAGCAGTTCTTC.

The chain joins TRBV6-5 to TRBJ2-5, with 9 nucleotides matching TRBD2. CDR3 length: 16 amino acids. Germline CDR1 is MNHEY and CDR2 is SVGAGI. J gave up 6 bases and V 0 bases, and 8 bases lay outside the gene matches. This chain's CDR3 is CASSYSMASGMKTQYF. CDR3 in DNA: TGTGCCAGCAGTTACTCGATGGCTAGCGGGATGAAGACCCAGTACTTC.

Remarks on this clone: Other DNA sequences of this sample code for an identical CDR3. The chain links TRBV30 to TRBJ1-4; D may be TRBD1 (5 bases). Trimming pared 0 bases from V and 7 bases from J, leaving 6 bases between. Per germline, CDR1 GTSNPN and CDR2 SVGIG (reference sequence). The CDR3 is 12 residues long. The DNA of the CDR3 is TGTGCCTGGAGTGTCGGGGGTGAAAAACTGTTTTTT. Amino acids: CAWSVGGEKLFF.

This clone was picked up a small number of times. This chain links TRBV7-9 with TRBJ2-7, with D hard to call. Germline CDR1 and CDR2: SEHNR and FQNEAQ (reference sequence). The CDR3 length is 11 residues. Trimming removed 8 bases at V and 3 bases at J, with 8 bases between. CDR3: CASGVGYEQYF. The DNA of the CDR3 is TGTGCCAGCGGAGTGGGCTACGAGCAGTACTTC.

The chain uses TRBV9 and TRBJ2-1, with 10 bases identical to TRBD1. V was clipped by 4 bases and J by 3 bases; unmatched bases: 4. The CDR3 spans 15 residues. Germline lookup yields CDR1 SGDLS and CDR2 YYNGEE. The CDR3 spells CASSTRDRGYNEQFF. As DNA, the CDR3 is TGTGCCAGCAGCACCCGGGACAGGGGCTACAATGAGCAGTTCTTC. Based on the CDR3 plus reference TRBV9 and TRBJ2-1, the full variable domain is DSGVTQTPKHLITATGQRVTLRCSPRSGDLSVYWYQQSLDQGLQFLIQYYNGEERAKGNILERFSAQQFPDLHSELNLSSLELGDSALYFCASSTRDRGYNEQFFGPGTRLTVL.

This chain links TRBV7-9 with TRBJ2-7; D is unclear. Trimming cost V 1 base and J 3 bases, with 16 bases left between them. The CDR3 runs to 16 residues. The V gene's germline CDR1 is SEHNR and CDR2 FQNEAQ (reference sequence). The CDR3 is CASSLGPPAGFYEQYF. Written as DNA, the CDR3 is TGTGCCAGCAGCTTAGGCCCTCCGGCAGGATTCTACGAGCAGTACTTC.

This clone came up once. The chain uses TRBV15 and TRBJ2-7; 8 bases are a match to TRBD1. Germline CDR1 is LNHNV and CDR2 is YYDKDF (reference sequence). CDR3 length equals 16 residues. J lost 7 bases, V lost 0 bases, and 11 bases had no gene match. The CDR3 reads CATSREGAGGAREQYF. CDR3 coding DNA: TGTGCCACCAGCAGAGAGGGCGCAGGGGGCGCGAGGGAGCAGTACTTC.

This rearrangement joins TRBV7-2 to TRBJ2-5, with D hard to call. Germline values: CDR1 SGHTA, CDR2 FQGNSA. This CDR3 has 12 residues. Trimming took 3 bases from V and 8 from J, leaving 10 bases between them. CDR3 bases: TGTGCCAGCAGCTTGGCCTCCATTACCCAGTACTTC. Translation gives CASSLASITQYF. The full variable domain, completed using reference TRBV7-2 and TRBJ2-5, is GAGVSQSPSNKVTEKGKDVELRCDPISGHTALYWYRQSLGQGLEFLIYFQGNSAPDKSGLPSDRFSAERTGGSVSTLTIQRTQQEDSAVYLCASSLASITQYFGPGTRLLVL.